The 13 T cell receptor beta chains below all came from one sample that was sequenced in a study of naive and memory T cell subsets. The SP2 primer and nested alpha and beta constant region primers amplified ligated cDNA in four rounds. TCRdb processed the 5' RACE reads anew with MiXCR; each CDR3 protein has one entry. The sample has 55,000 to 70,000 distinct CDR3 sequences; around 8% are singletons. An oligonucleotide containing a UMI was ligated to the 3' end of TCR cDNA. The source of these receptors is a female donor in good health.

The sample holds a few counts of this clonotype. The chain combines TRBV18 with TRBJ1-1; 7 bases are shared with TRBD1. The V gene's germline CDR1 is KGHSH and CDR2 LQKENI. V dropped 4 bases and J dropped 2; count of bases not matched to a gene: 4. This CDR3 region has 14 residues. CDR3 protein: CASSRQGTNTEAFF. The CDR3, as DNA: TGTGCCAGCTCACGACAGGGAACTAACACTGAAGCTTTCTTT.

This clonotype showed up many times. This chain connects TRBV3-1 to TRBJ1-5; D is perhaps TRBD1 (5 bases). V was pared by 8 bases and J by 0 bases, with 8 bases between. Germline V gene lookup returns CDR1 LGHDT and CDR2 YNNKEL (reference sequence). The CDR3 length is 13 residues. CDR3 in amino acids: CASGGLSNQPQHF. In DNA form, the CDR3 reads TGTGCCAGCGGGGGACTTAGCAATCAGCCCCAGCATTTT. Combining the CDR3 with reference TRBV3-1 and TRBJ1-5 gives the whole variable domain DTAVSQTPKYLVTQMGNDKSIKCEQNLGHDTMYWYKQDSKKFLKIMFSYNNKELIINETVPNRFSPKSPDKAHLNLHINSLELGDSAVYFCASGGLSNQPQHFGDGTRLSIL.

J is TRBJ1-1 and V is TRBV7-6; D not certain. V was shortened by 0 bases and J by 6 bases, with 8 bases between the two germline ends. From germline, CDR1 is SGHVS and CDR2 FNYEAQ. This CDR3 is built from 13 residues. The CDR3 protein is CASSLAFTAEAFF. The CDR3 coding sequence is TGTGCCAGCAGCTTAGCCTTTACAGCTGAAGCTTTCTTT.

This clonotype was counted a few times. V usage is TRBV6-5 and J usage is TRBJ1-5; 7 bases agree with TRBD1. CDR1 and CDR2 (germline): MNHEY, SVGAGI. The trim removed 6 bases at V and 2 bases at J, leaving 4 bases unmatched. The CDR3 has 14 amino acids. CDR3 DNA sequence: TGTGCCAGCAGCACAACAGGGGGCAATCAGCCCCAGCATTTT. It translates to CASSTTGGNQPQHF.

The chain recombines TRBV3-1 with TRBJ2-1, with a tentative D call TRBD2 (5 bases). The CDR3 is made up of 14 amino acids. Germline V gene sequence: CDR1 LGHDT, CDR2 YNNKEL (reference sequence). V was clipped by 0 bases and J by 12 bases, with 15 bases between them. In DNA, the CDR3 is TGTGCCAGCAGCCAAGATACATCTCAGCGGTCGCAGTTCTTC. Translated: CASSQDTSQRSQFF.

The CDR3 DNA reads as TGTGCCAGCAGTCTCAACAGGGTTTTCACCGGAAACACCATATATTTT. This sequence encodes CASSLNRVFTGNTIYF. J is TRBJ1-3 and V is TRBV28; D is perhaps TRBD1 (6 bases). V was shortened by 5 bases and J by 4 bases, with 18 bases between the two germline ends. Per the germline V gene, CDR1 is MDHEN and CDR2 is SYDVKM. There are 16 residues in the CDR3.

Many counts were recorded for this clonotype. The chain combines TRBV12-3 or TRBV12-4 with TRBJ1-3; 8 bases align to TRBD1. V trimming: 4 bases; J trimming: 3 bases; junction bases outside the gene matches: 14. The CDR3 has 18 amino acids. CDR3 region: CASSSPGTGTAVGNTIYF. The CDR3 bases are TGTGCCAGCAGTTCTCCCGGGACAGGTACGGCAGTTGGAAACACCATATATTTT.

In its sample, this clonotype was seen a few times. The chain is built from TRBV20-1 and TRBJ2-3, with 12 nucleotides matching TRBD2. The V gene end was trimmed by 6 bases and the J gene end by 0 bases; junction bases not matched to a gene: 4. CDR1 is DFQATT, CDR2 SNEGSKA, per germline (reference sequence). The length of the CDR3 is 15 residues. CDR3 sequence (DNA): TGCAGTGCAGGGACTAGCGGGCGTAGCACAGATACGCAGTATTTT. Its protein product is CSAGTSGRSTDTQYF.

This clonotype was seen ten or more times. The J gene is TRBJ1-1, the V gene TRBV11-1; maybe TRBD1 (6 bases). V lost 3 bases and J lost 10, with 15 bases in between. Per germline, CDR1 SGHAT and CDR2 FQDESV (reference sequence). The CDR3 is 13 amino acids. CDR3 DNA sequence: TGTGCCAGCAGCTTGCAGGGGAGGACTCGAGCTTTCTTT. It is translated as CASSLQGRTRAFF.

This clonotype was seen a few times. This chain connects TRBV18 to TRBJ2-4, with TRBD1 as a possible D gene (6 bases). CDR1 KGHSH and CDR2 LQKENI come from the germline V gene. The CDR3 contains 12 residues. V was trimmed by 0 bases and J by 13 bases, leaving 10 bases between them. The CDR3: CASSPPQQGQYF. The CDR3 DNA follows: TGTGCCAGCTCACCACCGCAACAGGGCCAGTACTTC. The whole variable domain, filled in from reference TRBV18 and TRBJ2-4, reads NAGVMQNPRHLVRRRGQEARLRCSPMKGHSHVYWYRQLPEEGLKFMVYLQKENIIDESGMPKERFSAEFPKEGPSILRIQQVVRGDSAAYFCASSPPQQGQYFGAGTRLSVL.

This clonotype showed up many times. The chain carries TRBV29-1 and TRBJ2-3, with a tentative D call TRBD1 (6 bases). V was trimmed by 5 bases and J by 1 base, leaving 16 bases between them. Germline V gives CDR1 SQVTM, CDR2 ANQGSEA. There are 15 residues in the CDR3. CDR3 DNA: TGCAGCGTTACCCGGACAGTCATGGGCACAGATACGCAGTATTTT. Its translation: CSVTRTVMGTDTQYF.

The V gene is TRBV28, the J gene TRBJ1-2; a possible D gene is TRBD1 (6 bases). V shed 6 bases and J shed 5 bases, with 19 bases lying between them. The CDR3 extends over 15 amino acids. CDR1 and CDR2 (germline): MDHEN, SYDVKM. Here the CDR3 reads CASSPEVGGWYGYTF. CDR3 bases: TGTGCCAGCAGCCCCGAGGTGGGGGGCTGGTATGGCTACACCTTC.

This clonotype was observed a handful of times. The gene calls are TRBV4-1 and TRBJ2-7, with 7 bases lining up with TRBD2. The CDR3 covers 15 residues. Looked up from germline, CDR1 is MGHRA and CDR2 is YSYEKL. J lost 3 bases, V lost 4 bases, and 9 bases had no gene match. CDR3 protein: CASSLPGGGVYEQYF. CDR3 bases: TGCGCCAGCAGCCTTCCTGGGGGGGGGGTCTACGAGCAGTACTTC.